This TCR beta chain was obtained from a study of Ad26.COV2.S vaccination and SARS-CoV-2 variants. Overall study: Ad26.COV2.S, an intramuscular injection, was given once or twice 56 days apart.

Looked up from germline, CDR1 is LGHNA and CDR2 is YSLEER. The CDR3 is 13 residues long. Study results and limitations: The study found higher spike-specific TCR breadth in vaccine than placebo recipients.

Treatment of the sample: around 19 received Ad26.COV2.S at low or high dose, single or two shots; several received placebo; per-sample allocation not given. Samples came from day 63 after the first vaccine or placebo injection. Donor was an adult aged 18-55 years in Boston. In the case of this clone: Its antigen remains unknown. The junction differs from germline at one of its ends, possibly a read error.

Sequenced by immunoSEQ multiplex PCR; TCRdb stores in-frame clones only, minus some. Among a few hundred thousand clones listed, about nine tenths were seen once. The gene calls are TRBV4-3 and TRBJ2-7; D unresolved. The source material was peripheral blood, sampled in a trial of Ad26.COV2.S vaccine versus placebo. The source of this sequence is a person aged 18 to 59 who received the Ad26.COV2.S COVID-19 vaccine or a placebo. CDR3 protein: CTSSQDLQDEQYF. The CDR3 DNA sequence: TGCACCAGCAGCCAAGATCTCCAGGACGAGCAGTACTTC.